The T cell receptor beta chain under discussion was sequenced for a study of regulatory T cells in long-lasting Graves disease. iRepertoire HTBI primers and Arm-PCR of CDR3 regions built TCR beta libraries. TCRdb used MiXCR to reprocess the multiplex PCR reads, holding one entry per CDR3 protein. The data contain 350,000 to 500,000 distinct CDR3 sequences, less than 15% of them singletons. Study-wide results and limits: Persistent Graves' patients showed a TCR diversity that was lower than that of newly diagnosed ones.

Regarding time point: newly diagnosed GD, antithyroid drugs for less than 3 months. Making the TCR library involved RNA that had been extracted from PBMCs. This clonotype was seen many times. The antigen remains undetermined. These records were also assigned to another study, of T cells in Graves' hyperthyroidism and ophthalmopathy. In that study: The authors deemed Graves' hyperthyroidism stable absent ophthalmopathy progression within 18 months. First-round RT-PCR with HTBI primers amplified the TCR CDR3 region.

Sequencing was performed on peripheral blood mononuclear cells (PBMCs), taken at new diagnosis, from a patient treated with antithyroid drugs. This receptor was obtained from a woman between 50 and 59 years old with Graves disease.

Here the CDR3 DNA reads TGTGCCAGCAGCTTAGCCCCAGCGGGAGGACTGGAGACCCAGTACTTC. Translating gives CASSLAPAGGLETQYF. V usage is TRBV7-2 and J usage is TRBJ2-5; 9 nucleotides line up with TRBD2. V shed 0 bases, J shed 5 bases, and the junction held 7 bases outside the gene matches. The CDR3 totals 16 residues. CDR1 is SGHTA and CDR2 is FQGNSA in the germline V gene.